This entry lists 9 T cell receptor beta chains sequenced from one sample in a study of siplizumab effects on memory and regulatory T cells. These receptors lack a known antigen. The cells of the mixed lymphocyte reaction underwent a roughly 6-day coculture at 37°C. The assay was immunoSEQ multiplex PCR, and TCRdb's table has in-frame clones only and misses some. The sample carries roughly 11,000 clones, around half recorded once. Sequencing was done on a sample of CFSE-low (dividing) CD8+ T cells sorted from an allogeneic mixed lymphocyte reaction. The receptors originated from a human donor in good health; the cells came from an allogeneic mixed lymphocyte reaction. Some clones in this sample may be carry-over from other donors' samples.

V usage is TRBV7-3 and J usage is TRBJ2-7; TRBD1 aligns across 8 bases. V dropped 5 bases and J dropped 4; count of bases not matched to a gene: 16. The CDR3 loop spans 17 amino acids. CDR1 SGHTA and CDR2 FQGTGA come from the germline V gene. CDR3 protein: CASSPIPLWTGKYEQYF. CDR3 sequence (DNA): TGTGCCAGCAGCCCCATCCCCCTCTGGACAGGGAAGTACGAGCAGTACTTC.

By share of the sample, this clone is medium-sized. Other DNA variants within this sample encode the same CDR3. This chain joins TRBV19 and TRBJ2-7; TRBD2 might be the D (6 bases). The CDR3 has 14 amino acids. In germline, CDR1 is LNHDA, CDR2 SQIVND (reference sequence). Trimming left V 5 bases short and J 4 bases short, with 15 bases between. This CDR3 is CASSSGTGGYEQYF. The DNA of the CDR3 is TGTGCCAGTAGTTCCGGGACTGGCGGTTACGAGCAGTACTTC.

This clone was seen more than once but under ten times. The gene calls are TRBV5-1 and TRBJ2-1; 7 nucleotides line up with TRBD2. This CDR3 has 15 residues. V lost 4 bases to trimming and J lost 7 bases; unmatched junction nucleotides: 11. Germline V gene data show CDR1 as SGHRS and CDR2 as YFSETQ. CDR3: CASSLFSGWGNEQFF. The CDR3 region has the DNA TGCGCCAGCAGCCTTTTTAGCGGGTGGGGAAATGAGCAGTTCTTC. Filled out from reference TRBV5-1 and TRBJ2-1, the complete variable domain reads KAGVTQTPRYLIKTRGQQVTLSCSPISGHRSVSWYQQTPGQGLQFLFEYFSETQRNKGNFPGRFSGRQFSNSRSEMNVSTLELGDSALYLCASSLFSGWGNEQFFGPGTRLTVL.

This rearrangement joins TRBV4-1 to TRBJ1-1, with a weak D call TRBD1 (6 bases). Germline V gene sequence: CDR1 MGHRA, CDR2 YSYEKL. The CDR3 has 14 residues. The V gene lost 1 base and the J gene lost 11 bases, with 17 bases spanning the gap. CDR3 residues: CASSQAPGAFQAFF. DNA of the CDR3: TGCGCCAGCAGCCAAGCGCCAGGGGCGTTTCAGGCTTTCTTT.

The sample holds many counts of this clone. The chain is built from TRBV4-1 and TRBJ1-2, with a tentative D call TRBD1 (6 bases). The CDR3 spans 15 residues. Per the germline V gene, CDR1 is MGHRA and CDR2 is YSYEKL. Trimming took 1 base from V and 4 from J, leaving 13 bases between them. The CDR3 region is CASSQVMGGFYGYTF. CDR3 nucleotides: TGCGCCAGCAGCCAAGTAATGGGGGGCTTCTATGGCTACACCTTC.

Judged by abundance, this clone is medium-sized. Additional DNA sequences in this sample encode the identical CDR3. The chain carries TRBV29-1 and TRBJ1-2; weak D call: TRBD1 (6 bases). Germline CDR1 SQVTM, CDR2 ANQGSEA. V gave up 7 bases and J gave up 3 bases, with 15 bases separating them. This CDR3 is built from 13 residues. Here the CDR3 reads CSADTRGYYGYTF. The DNA of the CDR3 is TGCAGCGCAGACACCAGGGGATACTATGGCTACACCTTC. The full variable domain, rest sourced from reference TRBV29-1 and TRBJ1-2, is SAVISQKPSRDICQRGTSLTIQCQVDSQVTMMFWYRQQPGQSLTLIATANQGSEATYESGFVIDKFPISRPNLTFSTLTVSNMSPEDSSIYLCSADTRGYYGYTFGSGTRLTVV.

A few counts support this clone. The CDR3 coding sequence is TGCGCCAGCAGCCCCTTAGCGGGAGTAACAGATACGCAGTATTTT. Amino acid sequence: CASSPLAGVTDTQYF. The chain carries TRBV5-1 and TRBJ2-3, with 9 bases lining up with TRBD2. CDR1 is SGHRS and CDR2 is YFSETQ in the germline V gene. This CDR3 has 15 amino acids. With 4 bases clipped from V and 3 bases from J, the junction kept 6 bases outside the gene matches.

The chain is built from TRBV4-1 and TRBJ2-3; D gene ambiguous. The germline V and J ends were trimmed by 0 bases and 2 bases, with 9 bases remaining between them. CDR1 is MGHRA, CDR2 YSYEKL, per germline. The CDR3 totals 15 residues. The CDR3 loop is CASSQDQRLTDTQYF. In DNA, the CDR3 is TGCGCCAGCAGCCAAGACCAAAGACTCACAGATACGCAGTATTTT.

This clone was found a few times. This chain links TRBV5-4 with TRBJ2-7; D might be TRBD2 (6 bases). Trimming shortened V by 4 bases and J by 2 bases, and 16 bases separated the two germline ends. Germline V gene sequence: CDR1 SGHNT, CDR2 YYREEE (reference sequence). The CDR3 is 15 amino acids. The CDR3 loop reads CASSILPGTAYEQYF. CDR3 coding DNA: TGTGCCAGCAGCATACTCCCCGGGACTGCCTACGAGCAGTACTTC.